Presented here are 11 T cell receptor beta chains from one specimen sequenced in a study of regulatory T cells in long-lasting Graves disease. The sample's time point: newly diagnosed GD, antithyroid drugs for less than 3 months. From PBMCs, RNA was extracted and then used to make the TCR library. Arm-PCR of CDR3 regions and iRepertoire HTBI primers were the basis on which TCR beta libraries were built. TCRdb used MiXCR to reprocess the multiplex PCR reads, holding one entry per CDR3 protein. The sample yields over 400,000 distinct CDR3 sequences, about 15% seen once. The sample also formed part of further work on T cells in Graves' hyperthyroidism and ophthalmopathy.

Sequencing used peripheral blood mononuclear cells (PBMCs), obtained at new diagnosis, from a patient treated with antithyroid drugs. The receptors were sampled from a woman aged 45-65 years with Graves disease.

In its sample, this clonotype was seen a few times. The gene calls are TRBV2 and TRBJ2-1; TRBD2 is a possible D gene (6 bases). Germline CDR1 and CDR2: SNHLY and FYNNEI. The CDR3 loop spans 16 amino acids. Trimming cost V 3 bases and J 7 bases, with 19 bases left between them. CDR3 loop: CASSDYSSVSGNEQFF. The CDR3, as DNA: TGTGCCAGCAGTGATTACTCTAGCGTTTCGGGGAATGAGCAGTTCTTC.

This clonotype was observed a few times. CDR3 DNA sequence: TGCGCCAGCAGCTTACTATCCGCGTCCGAGCAGTACTTC. Protein sequence: CASSLLSASEQYF. The chain uses TRBV5-1 and TRBJ2-7; no reliable D call. This CDR3 comprises 13 residues. Trimming stripped 2 bases from V and 6 bases from J, with 12 bases between. Per the germline V gene, CDR1 is SGHRS and CDR2 is YFSETQ.

This clonotype was seen more than once but under ten times. The gene calls are TRBV6-1 and TRBJ2-5, with a possible D match to TRBD1 (7 bases). This CDR3 is 14 amino acids long. V was pared by 7 bases and J by 5 bases, with 17 bases between. Germline V gene data show CDR1 as MNHNS and CDR2 as SASEGT. The CDR3 DNA reads as TGTGCCAGCATGGGGCAGGGGGGTTCGGAGACCCAGTACTTC. It codes for CASMGQGGSETQYF.

Comment on this clonotype: Just one base apart from a much larger clone, this may be a read error. The J gene is TRBJ2-1, the V gene TRBV20-1; D remains unclear. This CDR3 spans 15 amino acids. In germline, CDR1 is DFQATT, CDR2 SNEGSKA (reference sequence). This CDR3 reads CSARLTTSSYSEQFF. DNA of the CDR3: TGCAGTGCTAGGCTCACTACGAGCTCCTACAGTGAGCAGTTCTTC.

This clonotype was recorded many times. The chain employs TRBV11-2 and TRBJ1-3; D may be TRBD1 (6 bases). The CDR3 loop spans 15 amino acids. Germline CDR1 reads SGHAT; CDR2 reads FQNNGV. Trimming pared 3 bases from V and 2 bases from J, leaving 11 bases between. CDR3 sequence (DNA): TGTGCCAGCAGCTTGTGGACAGTGGCTGGAAACACCATATATTTT. Encoded protein: CASSLWTVAGNTIYF.

The chain combines TRBV4-2 with TRBJ2-3, with a tentative D call TRBD2 (6 bases). From germline, CDR1 is LGHNA and CDR2 YNFKEQ. CDR3 length equals 20 residues. The V and J ends lost 1 base and 6 bases respectively, with 29 bases between them. CDR3 residues: CASSQGDLPGRRRAVDTQYF. CDR3 nucleotides: TGTGCCAGCAGCCAAGGGGATCTACCCGGGAGACGCCGGGCGGTGGATACGCAGTATTTT.

The chain combines TRBV2 with TRBJ2-5; TRBD2 matches 14 bases. This CDR3 region has 18 residues. Germline values: CDR1 SNHLY, CDR2 FYNNEI. J was trimmed by 7 bases and V by 6 bases; bases with no gene match: 16. CDR3 loop: CASRNLRLAGGRTATQYF. In DNA, the CDR3 is TGTGCCAGCAGGAACCTTAGACTAGCGGGAGGGCGAACGGCGACCCAGTACTTC.

In this sample, this clonotype turned up a few times. V and J are TRBV4-1 and TRBJ2-7; possibly TRBD2 for D (6 bases). The CDR3 runs 15 residues. Germline V gene data show CDR1 as MGHRA and CDR2 as YSYEKL. The ends were cut back, 0 bases at V and 3 bases at J, with 12 bases in the middle. The CDR3 DNA reads TGCGCCAGCAGCCAAGATATTACGGGGGACTACGAGCAGTACTTC. Protein: CASSQDITGDYEQYF.

The chain employs TRBV10-3 and TRBJ1-1; the D is unclear. Germline values: CDR1 ENHRY, CDR2 SYGVKD. Trimming cost V 8 bases and J 0 bases, with 4 bases left between them. The CDR3 totals 11 residues. CDR3 residues: CAILVNTEAFF. The DNA for the CDR3 is TGTGCCATCTTGGTGAACACTGAAGCTTTCTTT.

This clonotype was counted ten times or more. This chain joins TRBV2 and TRBJ2-7, with 11 bases fitting TRBD2. CDR1 is SNHLY and CDR2 is FYNNEI in the germline V gene. CDR3 length: 15 residues. J was trimmed by 8 bases and V by 7 bases; bases with no gene match: 13. Here the CDR3 DNA reads TGTGCCAGCAAAGACCTTAGCGGGAGGGCCTATAAGCAGTACTTC. This sequence encodes CASKDLSGRAYKQYF.

The chain uses TRBV9 and TRBJ1-4, with D unclear. Trimming took 0 bases from V and 5 from J, leaving 11 bases between them. Germline CDR1 reads SGDLS; CDR2 reads YYNGEE. The CDR3 covers 15 residues. The CDR3 coding sequence is TGTGCCAGCAGCGTAGCGGTTCAGGAGAATGAAAAACTGTTTTTT. It yields the protein CASSVAVQENEKLFF.